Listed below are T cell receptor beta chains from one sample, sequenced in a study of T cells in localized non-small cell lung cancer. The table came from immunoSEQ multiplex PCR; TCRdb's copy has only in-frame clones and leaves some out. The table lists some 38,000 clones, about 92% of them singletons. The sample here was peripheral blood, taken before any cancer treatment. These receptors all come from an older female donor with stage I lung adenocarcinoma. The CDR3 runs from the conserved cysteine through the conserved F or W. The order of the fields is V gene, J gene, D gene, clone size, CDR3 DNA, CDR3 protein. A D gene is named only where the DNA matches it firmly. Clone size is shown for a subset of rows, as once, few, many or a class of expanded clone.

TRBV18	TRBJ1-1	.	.	TGTGCCAGCTCACCACTAAAGGGCACTGAAGCTTTCTTT	CASSPLKGTEAFF
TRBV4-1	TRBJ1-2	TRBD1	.	TGCGCCAGCAGCCCTGTGGGACAGAACTATGGCTACACCTTC	CASSPVGQNYGYTF
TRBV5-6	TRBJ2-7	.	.	TGTGCCAGCAGCCCAACCGGGACGGACGCCTACGAGCAGTACTTC	CASSPTGTDAYEQYF
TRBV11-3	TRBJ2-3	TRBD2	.	TGTGCCAGCAGCAAGGGGACTAGCGGCCGCACAGATACGCAGTATTTT	CASSKGTSGRTDTQYF
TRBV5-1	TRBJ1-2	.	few	TGCGCCAGCAGCTTGGAGCTCCTTAAACCGGACGGGGGCTACACCTTC	CASSLELLKPDGGYTF
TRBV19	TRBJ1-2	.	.	TGTGCCAGTAGTACGACAGTGAACTATGGCTACACCTTC	CASSTTVNYGYTF
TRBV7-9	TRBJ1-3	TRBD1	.	TGTGCCAGCAGCCCAGGGGGTATACTGAACACCATATATTTT	CASSPGGILNTIYF
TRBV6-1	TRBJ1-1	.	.	TGTGCCACTGAGACGGCGGGGGGAACTGAAGCTTTCTTT	CATETAGGTEAFF
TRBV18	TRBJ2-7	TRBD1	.	TGTGCCAGCTCCGGTAGGGACAGCGTCTACGAGCAGTACTTC	CASSGRDSVYEQYF
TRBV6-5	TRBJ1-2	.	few	TGTGCCAGCACCCGAGGGAAGGGGGGCTACACCTTC	CASTRGKGGYTF
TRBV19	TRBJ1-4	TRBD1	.	TGTGCCAGTAGTATCTTCAGGGGGGGCTATAGGACTAATGAAAAACTGTTTTTT	CASSIFRGGYRTNEKLFF
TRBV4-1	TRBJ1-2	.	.	TGCGCCAGCAGCCAAGCTCACGGACCCGAAAACAACTATGGCTACACCTTC	CASSQAHGPENNYGYTF
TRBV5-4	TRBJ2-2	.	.	TGTGCCAGCAGCCCCCTGCGAGGCGAGACCGGGGAGCTGTTTTTT	CASSPLRGETGELFF
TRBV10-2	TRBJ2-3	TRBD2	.	TGCGCCAGCACGCTAGCGGGGGGCCGAGATACGCAGTATTTT	CASTLAGGRDTQYF
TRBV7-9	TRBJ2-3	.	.	TGTGCCAGCCTCACACAGGGAAGGTCTGGCACAGATACGCAGTATTTT	CASLTQGRSGTDTQYF
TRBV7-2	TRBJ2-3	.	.	TGTGCCAGCAGCTCCCAGACTCTAGCGACCTCCACAGATACGCAGTATTTT	CASSSQTLATSTDTQYF
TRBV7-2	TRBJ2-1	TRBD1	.	TGTGCCAGCAGCCGGGACAGGAGCTCCTACAATGAGCAGTTCTTC	CASSRDRSSYNEQFF
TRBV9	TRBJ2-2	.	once	TGTGCCAGCAGCGTTGCAGACACCGGGGAGCTGTTTTTT	CASSVADTGELFF
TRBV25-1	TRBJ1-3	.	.	TGTGCCAGCAGTAGAACTACAGGTGGAGGAAACACCATATATTTT	CASSRTTGGGNTIYF
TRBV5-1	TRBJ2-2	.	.	TGCGCCAGCAGCTCAACAGCTTTCACCGGGGAGCTGTTTTTT	CASSSTAFTGELFF
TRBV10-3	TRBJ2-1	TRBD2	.	TGTGCCATCAGTGAAAGACTAGCGGGGGCCGGAAGCTGGAATGAGCAGTTCTTC	CAISERLAGAGSWNEQFF
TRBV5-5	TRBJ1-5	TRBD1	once	TGTGCCAGCAGGCTAGAGACAGGGCCCCGCAATCAGCCCCAGCATTTT	CASRLETGPRNQPQHF
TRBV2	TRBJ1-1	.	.	TGTGCCAGCAGTGAGAGTTGGAACTCGAACACTGAAGCTTTCTTT	CASSESWNSNTEAFF
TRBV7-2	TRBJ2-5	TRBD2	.	TGTGCCAGCAGTTCCCGGGGAGCGGGGGAAGAGACCCAGTACTTC	CASSSRGAGEETQYF
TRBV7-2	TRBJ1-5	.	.	TGTGCCAGCAGCTTAGGAGGCGGCCGGGGCAATCAGCCCCAGCATTTT	CASSLGGGRGNQPQHF
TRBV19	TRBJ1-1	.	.	TGTGCCACAATAGGGAGGGGTGAGTATACTGAAGCTTTCTTT	CATIGRGEYTEAFF
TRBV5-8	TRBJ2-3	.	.	TGTGCCAGCGAAGCCACAGATACGCAGTATTTT	CASEATDTQYF
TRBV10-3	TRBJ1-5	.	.	TGTGCCATCAGTGATCCAGGGTGGCAGCCCCAGCATTTT	CAISDPGWQPQHF
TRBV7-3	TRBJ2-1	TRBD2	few	TGTGCCAGCAGCCTAAGACTAGCGGGGTCTGAGCAGTTCTTC	CASSLRLAGSEQFF
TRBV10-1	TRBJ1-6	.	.	TGCGCCAGCAGTGAGTTGAGGGGGTCGGATAGGACCCTCCACTTT	CASSELRGSDRTLHF
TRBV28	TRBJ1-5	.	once	TGTGCCAGCATCCGTCCCGGGGGCAATCAGCCCCAGCATTTT	CASIRPGGNQPQHF
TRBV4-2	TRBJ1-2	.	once	TGTGCCAGCAGCCAAGAACAGGCGTTAGGGAGCTACACCTTC	CASSQEQALGSYTF
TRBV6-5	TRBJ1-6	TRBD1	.	TGTGCCAGCAGGCAGGACAGGGCCCTCAATTCACCCCTCCACTTT	CASRQDRALNSPLHF
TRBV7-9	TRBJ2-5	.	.	TGTGCCAGCAGCCCCGGGGGGCTAGAGACCCAGTACTTC	CASSPGGLETQYF
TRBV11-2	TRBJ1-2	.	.	TGTGCCAGCAGCTTACGGAGAGACCCCACAGGCTATGGCTACACCTTC	CASSLRRDPTGYGYTF
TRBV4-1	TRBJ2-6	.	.	TGCGCCAGCAGCCAAGATAAGGGTCGACTCTCTGGGGCCAACGTCCTGACTTTC	CASSQDKGRLSGANVLTF
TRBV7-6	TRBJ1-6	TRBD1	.	TGTGCCAGCAGCTTAGGGACAGGGAATAATTCACCCCTCCACTTT	CASSLGTGNNSPLHF
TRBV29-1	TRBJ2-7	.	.	TGCAGCGGGGGGACACAGGGCGAGCAGTACTTC	CSGGTQGEQYF
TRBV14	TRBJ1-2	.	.	TGTGCCAGCAGCCAAGTGTTAGGCTCAGGGCTCCATGGCTACACCTTC	CASSQVLGSGLHGYTF
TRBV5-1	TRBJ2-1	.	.	TGCGCCAGCAGCTTGGCCGGGGTGGCCTCCTACAATGAGCAGTTCTTC	CASSLAGVASYNEQFF
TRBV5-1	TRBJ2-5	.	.	TGCGCCAGCAGCTTGGATTTTGAGACCCAGTACTTC	CASSLDFETQYF
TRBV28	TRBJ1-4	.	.	TGTGCCAGCAGTTTAGGACGCCCACGCCCTGAAAAACTGTTTTTT	CASSLGRPRPEKLFF
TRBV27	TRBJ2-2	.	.	TGTGCCAGCACCTCACGGAAGGATTCTTCGAACACCGGGGAGCTGTTTTTT	CASTSRKDSSNTGELFF
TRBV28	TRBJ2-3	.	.	TGTGCCAGCAGTTTGGGGGCCGCCACAGATACGCAGTATTTT	CASSLGAATDTQYF
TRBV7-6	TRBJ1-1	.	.	TGTGCCAGCAGCTCGGACCCAAGGGGGAACACTGAAGCTTTCTTT	CASSSDPRGNTEAFF
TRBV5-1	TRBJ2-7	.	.	TGCGCCAGCAGCTTGGGGGATCCGGGCTCCTACGAGCAGTACTTC	CASSLGDPGSYEQYF
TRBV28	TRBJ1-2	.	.	TGTGCCAGCAGTTTCGACAGGATACCCTATGGCTACACCTTC	CASSFDRIPYGYTF
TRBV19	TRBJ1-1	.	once	TGTGCCAGTAACGTTCGGGCCCGGACACTAGAGCCGAACACTGAAGCTTTCTTT	CASNVRARTLEPNTEAFF
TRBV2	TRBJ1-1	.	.	TGTGCCAGCAGCCGCAGGGGAGCGGACACTGAAGCTTTCTTT	CASSRRGADTEAFF
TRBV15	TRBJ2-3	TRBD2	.	TGTGCCACCAGCAGAGCAAGCGGGGGCGCAGATACGCAGTATTTT	CATSRASGGADTQYF
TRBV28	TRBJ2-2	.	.	TGTGCCAGCAAAGGGGTGAACACCGGGGAGCTGTTTTTT	CASKGVNTGELFF